Listed here is a single T cell receptor beta chain. The V end lost 5 bases, the J end lost 2 bases, and 13 bases lay between the germline ends. Germline assignment: CDR1 SGHNT and CDR2 YENEEA. The CDR3 consists of 14 residues. The record originates from a study of T cell changes during pregnancy in multiple sclerosis. TCRdb's copy holds only in-frame clones and misses some; the assay was immunoSEQ multiplex PCR. This table has 37,000 or so clones, about 95% appearing once. The receptor was isolated from a female donor with multiple sclerosis, enrolled in a pregnancy study. Sequenced material: peripheral blood, taken in the third trimester of pregnancy. This chain uses TRBV11-3 with TRBJ2-7; D may be TRBD2 (6 bases). The DNA of the CDR3 is TGTGCCAGCAGCCCCCGGACGGGGGCCTACGAGCAGTACTTC. It is translated as CASSPRTGAYEQYF.